The 8 T cell receptor beta chains presented below share a single source sample, sequenced in a study of PD-1 blockade in classical Hodgkin lymphoma. Repertoires were generated with immunoSEQ multiplex PCR, while TCRdb's copy carries only in-frame clones and drops some. The sample yields about 94,000 clones, nearly 90% seen once. Each patient relapsed following autologous stem cell transplantation, and prior brentuximab vedotin exposure differed. Sequenced material: peripheral blood mononuclear cells (PBMCs), taken before the second cycle of nivolumab. The receptor source for this set is a human donor with classical Hodgkin lymphoma.

CDR3 residues: CANSGDAGELFF. The CDR3 bases are TGTGCCAACTCTGGGGATGCCGGGGAGCTGTTTTTT. This sequence joins TRBV10-3 and TRBJ2-2; no reliable D call. The germline CDR1 and CDR2 sequences are ENHRY and SYGVKD. V was cut by 10 bases and J by 6 bases, with 12 bases left in between. The CDR3 has 12 residues.

In its sample, this clone was seen once. V and J are TRBV30 and TRBJ2-7; 8 bases align to TRBD1. Germline V gene lookup returns CDR1 GTSNPN and CDR2 SVGIG (reference sequence). After removal of 3 bases from V and 6 bases from J, the junction contained 7 bases not matched to a gene. There are 13 residues in the CDR3. CDR3 amino acids: CAWSYSTGVEQYF. The CDR3 coding sequence is TGTGCCTGGAGCTACTCGACAGGGGTCGAGCAGTACTTC. The full variable domain, in which reference TRBV30 and TRBJ2-7 provide the parts outside the CDR3, is SQTIHQWPATLVQPVGSPLSLECTVEGTSNPNLYWYRQAAGRGLQLLFYSVGIGQISSEVPQNLSASRPQDRQFILSSKKLLLSDSGFYLCAWSYSTGVEQYFGPGTRLTVT.

This clone was detected once. The chain links TRBV4-2 to TRBJ2-7; 7 nucleotides line up with TRBD1. Unmatched junction bases numbered 15, after V lost 0 bases and J lost 4 bases. Looked up from germline, CDR1 is LGHNA and CDR2 is YNFKEQ. The CDR3 runs to 18 residues. The CDR3 DNA is TGTGCCAGCAGCCAAGAAGTCCCCGGGAACAGGGGTAGATACGAGCAGTACTTC. Its translation: CASSQEVPGNRGRYEQYF.

The gene calls are TRBV5-1 and TRBJ2-7, with 8 bases matching TRBD1. The CDR3 covers 16 residues. Germline-derived CDR1 and CDR2 are SGHRS and YFSETQ. The V gene end was trimmed by 2 bases and the J gene end by 4 bases; junction bases not matched to a gene: 11. DNA of the CDR3: TGCGCCAGCAGCTTTGGCCCCCCCGGACAGGGATACGAGCAGTACTTC. It translates to CASSFGPPGQGYEQYF. The variable domain in full, completed from reference TRBV5-1 and TRBJ2-7, reads KAGVTQTPRYLIKTRGQQVTLSCSPISGHRSVSWYQQTPGQGLQFLFEYFSETQRNKGNFPGRFSGRQFSNSRSEMNVSTLELGDSALYLCASSFGPPGQGYEQYFGPGTRLTVT.

V is TRBV6-5 and J is TRBJ2-7; no clear D. Germline CDR1 MNHEY, CDR2 SVGAGI. Trimming pared 4 bases from V and 4 bases from J, leaving 17 bases between. CDR3 length: 15 amino acids. The CDR3 loop is CASSSTTGRRYEQYF. The DNA of the CDR3 is TGTGCCAGCAGTTCCACGACCGGACGGCGTTACGAGCAGTACTTC.

This clone was seen a single time. The chain has TRBV7-6 and TRBJ2-3; 10 bases match TRBD2. V trimming: 4 bases; J trimming: 1 base; junction bases outside the gene matches: 5. The CDR3 is 16 residues long. From germline, CDR1 is SGHVS and CDR2 FNYEAQ. DNA of the CDR3: TGTGCCAGCAGCTCGCAGCGGGGGGGCGGCACAGATACGCAGTATTTT. Translating it yields CASSSQRGGGTDTQYF.

The rearrangement joins TRBV18 to TRBJ2-3; no reliable D call. Per the germline V gene, CDR1 is KGHSH and CDR2 is LQKENI. The V end lost 2 bases, the J end lost 5 bases, and 5 bases lay between the germline ends. This CDR3 contains 12 residues. DNA for the CDR3: TGTGCCAGCTCACCAAGGTTAGATACGCAGTATTTT. Amino acids: CASSPRLDTQYF.

The J gene is TRBJ2-7, the V gene TRBV6-5, with unresolved D. Trimming stripped 6 bases from V and 0 bases from J, with 9 bases between. Germline-derived CDR1 and CDR2 are MNHEY and SVGAGI. CDR3 length equals 13 residues. CDR3 in amino acids: CASSLQSSYEQYF. The CDR3 coding sequence is TGTGCCAGCAGCTTACAGAGCTCCTACGAGCAGTACTTC.